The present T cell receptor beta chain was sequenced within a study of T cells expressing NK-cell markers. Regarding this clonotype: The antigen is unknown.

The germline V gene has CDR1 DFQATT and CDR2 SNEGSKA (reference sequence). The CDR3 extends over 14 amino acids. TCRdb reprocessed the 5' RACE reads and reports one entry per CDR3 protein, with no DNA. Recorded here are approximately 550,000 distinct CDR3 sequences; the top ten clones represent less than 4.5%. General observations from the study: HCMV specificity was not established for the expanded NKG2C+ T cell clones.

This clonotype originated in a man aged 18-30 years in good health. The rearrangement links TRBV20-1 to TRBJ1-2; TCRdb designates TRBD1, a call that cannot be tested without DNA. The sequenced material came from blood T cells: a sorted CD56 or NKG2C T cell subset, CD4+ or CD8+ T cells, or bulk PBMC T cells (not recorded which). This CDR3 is CSAPTGSESNGYTF.